Sequencing of this T cell receptor (beta chain) was carried out in a study of OX40 agonist ivuxolimab in advanced cancers. On the study more broadly: Ivuxolimab, which is an agonistic anti-OX40 (CD134) antibody, was administered to the patients. Whole-study results and caveats: More expanded clones were found, on average, in CD8+ than in CD4+ T cells.

Germline V lookup: CDR1 LNHDA, CDR2 SQIVND (reference sequence). The CDR3 is made up of 13 amino acids. V dropped 11 bases and J dropped 7; count of bases not matched to a gene: 7. Data came from immunoSEQ multiplex PCR; TCRdb stores just in-frame clones and leaves some out. Seen here are over 100,000 clones, 85% to 90% observed once, and the top ten hold about 0.55%. People who had autoimmune disease history or systemic immunosuppression were excluded. On this clone: Its target is unknown.

The source is an adult with an advanced solid tumor such as melanoma, head and neck, liver or kidney cancer. Specimen: CD4+ or CD8+ T cells sorted from blood, collected in a trial of the OX40 agonist ivuxolimab. The chain couples TRBV19 to TRBJ2-1; TRBD1 matches at 11 bases. The CDR3 spells CAVGGQGENEQFF. The CDR3 coding sequence is TGTGCCGTGGGGGGACAGGGGGAGAATGAGCAGTTCTTC.